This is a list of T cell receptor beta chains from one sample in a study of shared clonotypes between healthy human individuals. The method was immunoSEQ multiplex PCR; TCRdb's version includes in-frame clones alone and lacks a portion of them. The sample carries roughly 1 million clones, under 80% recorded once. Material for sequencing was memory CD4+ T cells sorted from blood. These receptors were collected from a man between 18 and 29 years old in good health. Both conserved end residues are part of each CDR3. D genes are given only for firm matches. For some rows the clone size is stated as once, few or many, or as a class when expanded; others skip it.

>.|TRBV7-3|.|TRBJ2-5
TGTGCCAGCAGCCCGCTGGGCTCCCTCCAAGAGACCCAGTACTTC
CASSPLGSLQETQYF
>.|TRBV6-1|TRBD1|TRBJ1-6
TGTGCCAGCAGTGCCCCGGGACAGGGGGGTTCACCCCTCCACTTT
CASSAPGQGGSPLHF
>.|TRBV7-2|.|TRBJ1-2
TGTGCCAGCAGCTTAGTTACGGGGACGTATGGCTACACCTTC
CASSLVTGTYGYTF
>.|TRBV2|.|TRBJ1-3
TGTGCCAGCAGAGGGGACGGAGCCTCTGGAAACACCATATATTTT
CASRGDGASGNTIYF
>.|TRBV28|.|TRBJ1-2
TGTGCCAGCAATTCTAACTATGGCTACACCTTC
CASNSNYGYTF
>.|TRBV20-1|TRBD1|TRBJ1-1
TGCAGTGCCGATAGGGACAGTGAAGCTTTCTTT
CSADRDSEAFF
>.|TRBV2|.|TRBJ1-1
TGTGCCAGCAGTGATTCGGTGCGGACCGCAGGCACTGAAGCTTTCTTT
CASSDSVRTAGTEAFF
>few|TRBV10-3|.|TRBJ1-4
TGTGCCATCAGTGGGGGGGCAGCAAGTAATGAAAAACTGTTTTTT
CAISGGAASNEKLFF
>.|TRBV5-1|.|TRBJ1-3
TGCGCCAGCAGTCGCGACGCAGTCTCCGGAAACACCATATATTTT
CASSRDAVSGNTIYF
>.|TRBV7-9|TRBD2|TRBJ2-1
TGTGCCAGCAGCTTCCGGGACTACGGATATAGTGAGCAGTTCTTC
CASSFRDYGYSEQFF
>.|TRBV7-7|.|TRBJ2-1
TGTGCTAGCAGCCCCCTAGGGGTAGCTGGCAATGAGCAGTTCTTC
CASSPLGVAGNEQFF
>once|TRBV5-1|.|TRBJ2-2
TGCGCCAGCAGCTTAAGCGCCTTAAACACCGGGGAGCTGTTTTTT
CASSLSALNTGELFF
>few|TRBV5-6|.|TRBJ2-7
TGTGCCAGCAGCTTGGCCCGGGCGGAGCAGTACTTC
CASSLARAEQYF
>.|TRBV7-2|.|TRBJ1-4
TGTGCCAGCAGCTTAGGGGGGGGCTTGGAAAAACTGTTTTTT
CASSLGGGLEKLFF
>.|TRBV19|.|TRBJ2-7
TGTGCCAGTAGTATTCAGAACAGGGTGGCCTACGAGCAGTACTTC
CASSIQNRVAYEQYF
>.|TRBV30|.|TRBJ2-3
TGTGCCTGGAGTGTCCTAGGCCTGCAGTATTTT
CAWSVLGLQYF
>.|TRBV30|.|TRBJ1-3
TGTGCCTGGGGAGTTTCTGGAAACACCATATATTTT
CAWGVSGNTIYF
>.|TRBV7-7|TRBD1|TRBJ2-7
TGTGCTAGCAGCCCAGGACAGGGTTACGAGCAGTACTTC
CASSPGQGYEQYF
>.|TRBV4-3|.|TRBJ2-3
TGCGCCAGCAGCCAAGATGGGGGTCGGAATAGGCAGTATTTT
CASSQDGGRNRQYF
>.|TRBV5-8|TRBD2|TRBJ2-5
TGTGCCAGCAGCTTGGAGTCTAGCGGGGGGAAGGAGACCCAGTACTTC
CASSLESSGGKETQYF
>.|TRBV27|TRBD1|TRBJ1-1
TGTGCCAGCACTAGGACAGGGTTGAACACTGAAGCTTTCTTT
CASTRTGLNTEAFF
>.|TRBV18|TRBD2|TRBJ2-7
TGTGCCAGCTCTTCGGGGGGGCCCGCCGAGCAGTACTTC
CASSSGGPAEQYF
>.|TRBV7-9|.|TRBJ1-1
TGTGCCAGCAGCTTAGAAGGAATAGGGGTTACTGAAGCTTTCTTT
CASSLEGIGVTEAFF
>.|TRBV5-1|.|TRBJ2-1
TGCGCCAGCAGCTCCAAGCTGGGAACCGCCTACAATGAGCAGTTCTTC
CASSSKLGTAYNEQFF
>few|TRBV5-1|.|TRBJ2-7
TGCGCCAGCAGTGAGGCTGGAGGAAAGGATTACGAGCAGTACTTC
CASSEAGGKDYEQYF
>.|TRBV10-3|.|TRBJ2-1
TGTGCCATCAGTGAAAACAAAGGCTCCTACAATGAGCAGTTCTTC
CAISENKGSYNEQFF
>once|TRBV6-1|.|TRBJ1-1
TGTGCCAGCAGTGCTCAACAGGGCCCCCGGACTGAAGCTTTCTTT
CASSAQQGPRTEAFF
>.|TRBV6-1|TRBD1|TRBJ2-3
TGTGCCAGCAGTTTAAGCCCAGGGGGAGATACGCAGTATTTT
CASSLSPGGDTQYF
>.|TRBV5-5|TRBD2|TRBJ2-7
TGTGCCAGCAGCTACAGCCGTAATAGCGGGACCTACGAGCAGTACTTC
CASSYSRNSGTYEQYF
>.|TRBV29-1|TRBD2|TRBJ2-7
TGCAGCGTTGAGTTGTCTAGCGGAGAATGGTCCTACGAGCAGTACTTC
CSVELSSGEWSYEQYF
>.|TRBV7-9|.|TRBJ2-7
TGTGCCAGCACAAAGGGGCAGATCGACGAGCAGTACTTC
CASTKGQIDEQYF
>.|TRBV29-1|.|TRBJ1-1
TGCAGCGTGCTAAATCCGAACACTGAAGCTTTCTTT
CSVLNPNTEAFF
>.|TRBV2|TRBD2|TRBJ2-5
TGTGCCAGCAGCCAACTCGGAGCGGGAAGGGAGACCCAGTACTTC
CASSQLGAGRETQYF
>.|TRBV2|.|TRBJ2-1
TGTGCCAGCAGTGAGATGGCAGCTCACTACAATGAGCAGTTCTTC
CASSEMAAHYNEQFF
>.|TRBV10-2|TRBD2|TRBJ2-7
TGCGCCAGCGGGGGACTAGCGGGAGGTGAGCAGTACTTC
CASGGLAGGEQYF
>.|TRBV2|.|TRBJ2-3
TGTGCCAGCAGGCTACGCAGTAGCACAGATACGCAGTATTTT
CASRLRSSTDTQYF
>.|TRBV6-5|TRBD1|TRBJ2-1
TGTGCCAGCAGCCGGGACAGGGGCAGGGAGCAGTTCTTC
CASSRDRGREQFF
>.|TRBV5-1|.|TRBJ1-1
TGCGCCAGCAGCGTCGGGAACACTGAAGCTTTCTTT
CASSVGNTEAFF
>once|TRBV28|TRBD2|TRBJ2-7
TGTGCCAGCACCGTGCTCTTGGGGGAGGGTGCCTACGAGCAGTACTTC
CASTVLLGEGAYEQYF
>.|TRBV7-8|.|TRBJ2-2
TGTGCCAGCAGCTTAGCCCCCCTCGGCAGGGCGACCGGGGAGCTGTTTTTT
CASSLAPLGRATGELFF
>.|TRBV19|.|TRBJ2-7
TGTGCCAGTAGTATAACATCCTCCTACGAGCAGTACTTC
CASSITSSYEQYF
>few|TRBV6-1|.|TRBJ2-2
TGTGCCAGCAGTGAACCCAATACCGGGGAGCTGTTTTTT
CASSEPNTGELFF
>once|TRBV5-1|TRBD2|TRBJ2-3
TGCGCCAGCAGCTTGGCCAACGGGGGGGCACTAGATACGCAGTATTTT
CASSLANGGALDTQYF
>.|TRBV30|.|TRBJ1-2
TGTGCCTGGAGTGTTACCCAGGTCGACGGCTACACCTTC
CAWSVTQVDGYTF
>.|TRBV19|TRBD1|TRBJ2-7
TGTGCCAGTAGTATGGGACAGGGGGCTTTCTACGAGCAGTACTTC
CASSMGQGAFYEQYF
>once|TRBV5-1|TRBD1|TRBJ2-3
TGCGCCAGTGGGACAGGGGATACAGATACGCAGTATTTT
CASGTGDTDTQYF
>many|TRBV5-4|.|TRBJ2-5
TGTGCCAGCAGCTTGGGACCGAGGGAGACCCAGTACTTC
CASSLGPRETQYF